This T cell receptor beta chain was retrieved from a study of T cell responses to AZD1222 COVID-19 vaccine. Study-wide findings and caveats: Spike-wide coverage was observed for vaccine-associated CD4 TCRs, with dominant responses at 160-218 and 743-854. Of the AZD1222 recipients, only six or seven were seropositive at baseline. The donors showed a predominance of white British ancestry and of females, with possible underestimation of clonal diversity.

Regarding this clone: Its target is not known.

TCRdb keeps only in-frame clones here, not all; method: immunoSEQ multiplex PCR. The sample holds fewer than 250,000 clones, approximately 92% seen once. This clonotype was obtained from an adult in good health. The material was peripheral blood, obtained on day 0 of AZD1222 vaccination.

The CDR3 DNA follows: TGCGCCAGCAGCTTGGACAGTCCTGACTCTGGAAACACCATATATTTT. Encoded protein: CASSLDSPDSGNTIYF. V is TRBV5-1 and J is TRBJ1-3; D call uncertain. V lost 0 bases to trimming and J lost 0 bases, with 10 bases between them. This CDR3 comprises 16 residues. CDR1 and CDR2 from the germline V gene are SGHRS and YFSETQ.